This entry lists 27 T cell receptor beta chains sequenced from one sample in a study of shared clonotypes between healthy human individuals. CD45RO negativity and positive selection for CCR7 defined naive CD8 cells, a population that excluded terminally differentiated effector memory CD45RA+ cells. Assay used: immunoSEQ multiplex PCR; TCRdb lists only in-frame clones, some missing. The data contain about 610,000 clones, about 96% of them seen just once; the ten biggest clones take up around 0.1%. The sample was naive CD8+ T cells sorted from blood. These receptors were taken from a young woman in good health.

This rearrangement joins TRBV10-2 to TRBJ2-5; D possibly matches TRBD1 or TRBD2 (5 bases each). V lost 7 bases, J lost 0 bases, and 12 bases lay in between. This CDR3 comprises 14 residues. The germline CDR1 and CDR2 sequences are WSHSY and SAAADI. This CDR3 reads CASTLSGHQETQYF. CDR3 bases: TGCGCCAGCACCCTTTCGGGACACCAAGAGACCCAGTACTTC.

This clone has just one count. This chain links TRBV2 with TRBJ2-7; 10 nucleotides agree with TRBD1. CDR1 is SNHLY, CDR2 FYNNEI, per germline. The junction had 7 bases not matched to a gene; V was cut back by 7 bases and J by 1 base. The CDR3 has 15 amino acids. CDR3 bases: TGTGCCAGCACTGGGGGACAGGGGCTTTCCTACGAGCAGTACTTC. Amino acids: CASTGGQGLSYEQYF.

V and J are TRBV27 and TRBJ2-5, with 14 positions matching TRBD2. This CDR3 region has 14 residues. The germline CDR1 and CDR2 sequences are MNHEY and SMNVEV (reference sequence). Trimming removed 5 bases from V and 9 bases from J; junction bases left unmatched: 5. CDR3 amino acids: CASSAGLAGAAQYF. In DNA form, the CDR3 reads TGTGCCAGCAGTGCGGGACTAGCGGGAGCGGCCCAGTACTTC.

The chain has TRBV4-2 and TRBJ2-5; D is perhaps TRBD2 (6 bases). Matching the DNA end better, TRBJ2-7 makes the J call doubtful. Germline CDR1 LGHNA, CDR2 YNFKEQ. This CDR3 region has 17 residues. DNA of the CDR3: TGTGCCAGCAGCCAAGGAGCGGAGGGACTTAGCTCCTACGAGCAGTACTTC. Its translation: CASSQGAEGLSSYEQYF.

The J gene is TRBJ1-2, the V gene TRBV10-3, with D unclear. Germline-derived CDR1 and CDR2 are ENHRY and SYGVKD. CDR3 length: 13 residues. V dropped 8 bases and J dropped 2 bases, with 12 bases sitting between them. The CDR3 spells CAILTRGNYGYTF. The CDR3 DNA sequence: TGTGCCATCCTAACGCGGGGAAACTATGGCTACACCTTC.

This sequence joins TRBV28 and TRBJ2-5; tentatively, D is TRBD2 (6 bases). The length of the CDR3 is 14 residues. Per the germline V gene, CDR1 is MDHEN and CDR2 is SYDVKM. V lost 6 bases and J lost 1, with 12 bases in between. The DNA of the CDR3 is TGTGCCAGCAGGCCACTAGCAGTCCAAGAGACCCAGTACTTC. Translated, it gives CASRPLAVQETQYF.

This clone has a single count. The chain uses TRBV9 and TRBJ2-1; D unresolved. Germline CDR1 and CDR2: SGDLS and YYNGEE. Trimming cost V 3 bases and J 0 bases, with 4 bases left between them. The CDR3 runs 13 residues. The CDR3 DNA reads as TGTGCCAGCAGCGGGTTCTCCTACAATGAGCAGTTCTTC. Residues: CASSGFSYNEQFF.

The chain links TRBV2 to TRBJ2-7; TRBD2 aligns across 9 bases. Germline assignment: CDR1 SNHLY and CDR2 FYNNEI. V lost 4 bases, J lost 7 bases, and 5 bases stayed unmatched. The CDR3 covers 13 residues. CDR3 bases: TGTGCCAGCAGTGCTAGCGGGATAAATGAGCAGTACTTC. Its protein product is CASSASGINEQYF.

CDR3 nucleotides: TGCGCCAGCAGTCAACCCACAGGGAACGAGCAGTACTTC. It is translated as CASSQPTGNEQYF. V usage is TRBV23-1 and J usage is TRBJ2-7; D might be TRBD1 (6 bases). TRBV23-1 is sorted into the ORF group, with uncertain function. The CDR3 sequence is 13 residues long. The germline V and J ends were trimmed by 2 bases and 5 bases, with 10 bases remaining between them.

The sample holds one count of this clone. The CDR3 sequence is CAIQGADTQYF. CDR3 DNA: TGTGCCATCCAGGGGGCAGATACGCAGTATTTT. This chain connects TRBV6-1 to TRBJ2-3, with TRBD1 identical over 7 bases. With V trimmed by 10 bases and J by 4 bases, 2 bases remained unmatched. From germline, CDR1 is MNHNS and CDR2 SASEGT. This CDR3 has 11 amino acids.

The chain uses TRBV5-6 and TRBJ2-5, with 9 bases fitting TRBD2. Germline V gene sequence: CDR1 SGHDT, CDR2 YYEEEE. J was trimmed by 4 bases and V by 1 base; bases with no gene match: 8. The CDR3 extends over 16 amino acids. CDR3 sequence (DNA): TGTGCCAGCAGCTTGTACTTTAGCGGGAGTGGAGAGACCCAGTACTTC. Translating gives CASSLYFSGSGETQYF.

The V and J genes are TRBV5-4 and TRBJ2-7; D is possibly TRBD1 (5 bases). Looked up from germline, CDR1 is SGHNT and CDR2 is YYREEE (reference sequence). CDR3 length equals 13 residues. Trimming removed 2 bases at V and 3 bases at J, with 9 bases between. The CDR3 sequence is CASSFGQNYEQYF. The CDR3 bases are TGTGCCAGCAGCTTCGGACAAAACTACGAGCAGTACTTC.

The CDR3 nucleotides read TGTGCCAGCAGCTTAGTCGGGAGTCACGAGCAGTACTTC. Amino acid sequence: CASSLVGSHEQYF. The J gene is TRBJ2-7, the V gene TRBV7-9; perhaps TRBD2 as D (6 bases). The germline gives CDR1 SEHNR, CDR2 FQNEAQ (reference sequence). The CDR3 runs to 13 residues. Deletions cut 1 base from V and 5 bases from J, with 9 bases between. The whole variable domain, filled in from reference TRBV7-9 and TRBJ2-7, reads DTGVSQNPRHKITKRGQNVTFRCDPISEHNRLYWYRQTLGQGPEFLTYFQNEAQLEKSRLLSDRFSAERPKGSFSTLEIQRTEQGDSAMYLCASSLVGSHEQYFGPGTRLTVT.

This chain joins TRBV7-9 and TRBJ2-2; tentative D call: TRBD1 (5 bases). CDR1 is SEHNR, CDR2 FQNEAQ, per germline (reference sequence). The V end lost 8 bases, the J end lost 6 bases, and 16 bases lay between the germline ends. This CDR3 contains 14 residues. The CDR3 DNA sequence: TGTGCCAGCTTCTCGTCTCAGGGATCCGGGGAGCTGTTTTTT. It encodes CASFSSQGSGELFF.

The CDR3 loop is CASSSAISGLGTRGVYNEQFF. CDR3 bases: TGTGCCAGCAGTTCCGCCATCTCGGGACTAGGAACGAGAGGCGTTTACAATGAGCAGTTCTTC. This chain connects TRBV28 to TRBJ2-1, with 8 bases matching TRBD2. The ends lost 4 bases at V and 4 bases at J; junction bases unmatched: 24. The V gene's germline CDR1 is MDHEN and CDR2 SYDVKM. CDR3 length equals 21 residues.

The CDR3 loop reads CASSFDSSYEQYF. DNA of the CDR3: TGTGCCAGCAGCTTCGACTCCTCCTACGAGCAGTACTTC. The chain links TRBV5-6 to TRBJ2-7, with D hard to call. CDR1 is SGHDT and CDR2 is YYEEEE in the germline V gene. This CDR3 spans 13 amino acids. Trimming took off 2 bases at V and 0 bases at J, with 6 bases between the two ends.

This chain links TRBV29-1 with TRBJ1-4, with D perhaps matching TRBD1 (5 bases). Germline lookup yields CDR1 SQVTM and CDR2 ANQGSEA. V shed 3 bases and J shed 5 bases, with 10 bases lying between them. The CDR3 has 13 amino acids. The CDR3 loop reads CSVETDQNEKLFF. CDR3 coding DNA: TGCAGCGTTGAGACAGACCAAAATGAAAAACTGTTTTTT.

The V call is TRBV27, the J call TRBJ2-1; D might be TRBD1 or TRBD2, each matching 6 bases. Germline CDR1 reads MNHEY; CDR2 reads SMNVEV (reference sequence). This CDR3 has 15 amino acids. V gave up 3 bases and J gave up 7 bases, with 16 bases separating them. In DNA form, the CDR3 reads TGTGCCAGCAGTTTGTTACTGGGGGGCCGGAATGAGCAGTTCTTC. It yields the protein CASSLLLGGRNEQFF.

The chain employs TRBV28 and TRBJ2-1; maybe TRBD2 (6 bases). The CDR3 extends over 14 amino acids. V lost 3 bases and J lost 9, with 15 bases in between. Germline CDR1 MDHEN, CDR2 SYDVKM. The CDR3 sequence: CASSFGGTAFEQFF. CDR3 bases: TGTGCCAGCAGTTTTGGGGGGACTGCGTTTGAGCAGTTCTTC.

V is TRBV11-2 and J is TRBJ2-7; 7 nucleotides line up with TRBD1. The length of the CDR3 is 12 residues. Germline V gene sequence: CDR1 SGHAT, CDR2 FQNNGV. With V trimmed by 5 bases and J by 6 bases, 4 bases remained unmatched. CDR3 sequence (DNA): TGTGCCAGCAGCATTACAGGGGCCGAGCAGTACTTC. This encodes CASSITGAEQYF. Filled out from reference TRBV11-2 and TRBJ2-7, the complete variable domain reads EAGVAQSPRYKIIEKRQSVAFWCNPISGHATLYWYQQILGQGPKLLIQFQNNGVVDDSQLPKDRFSAERLKGVDSTLKIQPAKLEDSAVYLCASSITGAEQYFGPGTRLTVT.

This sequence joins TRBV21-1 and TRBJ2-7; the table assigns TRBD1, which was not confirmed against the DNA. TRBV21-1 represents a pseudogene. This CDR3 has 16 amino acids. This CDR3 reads CASSKGVNRMIYEQYF. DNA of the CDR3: TGTGCCAGCAGCAAAGGGGTCAACAGGATGATCTACGAGCAGTACTTC.

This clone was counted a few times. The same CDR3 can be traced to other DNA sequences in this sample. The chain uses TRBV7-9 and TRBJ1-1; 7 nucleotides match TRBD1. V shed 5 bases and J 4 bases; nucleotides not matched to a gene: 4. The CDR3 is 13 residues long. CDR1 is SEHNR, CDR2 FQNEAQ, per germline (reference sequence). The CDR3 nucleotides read TGTGCCAGCAGCCCAGGGGGGGGCACTGAAGCTTTCTTT. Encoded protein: CASSPGGGTEAFF.

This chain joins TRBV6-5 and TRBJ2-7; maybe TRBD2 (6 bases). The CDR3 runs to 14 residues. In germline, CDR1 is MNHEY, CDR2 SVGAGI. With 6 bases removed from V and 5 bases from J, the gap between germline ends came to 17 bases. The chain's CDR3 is CASSHFGGGHEQYF. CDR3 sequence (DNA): TGTGCCAGCAGCCATTTCGGGGGTGGCCACGAGCAGTACTTC.

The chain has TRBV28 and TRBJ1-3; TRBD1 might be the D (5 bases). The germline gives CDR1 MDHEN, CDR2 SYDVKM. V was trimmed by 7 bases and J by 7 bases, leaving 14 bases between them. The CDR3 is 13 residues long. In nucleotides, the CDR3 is TGTGCCAGCATATTCGGGGGGGAGAACACCATATATTTT. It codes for CASIFGGENTIYF.

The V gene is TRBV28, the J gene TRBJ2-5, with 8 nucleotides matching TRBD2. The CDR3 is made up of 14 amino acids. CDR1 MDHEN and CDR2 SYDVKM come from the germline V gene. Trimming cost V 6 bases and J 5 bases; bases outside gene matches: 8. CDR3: CASRLAVFSETQYF. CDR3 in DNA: TGTGCCAGCAGACTAGCGGTTTTTTCGGAGACCCAGTACTTC.

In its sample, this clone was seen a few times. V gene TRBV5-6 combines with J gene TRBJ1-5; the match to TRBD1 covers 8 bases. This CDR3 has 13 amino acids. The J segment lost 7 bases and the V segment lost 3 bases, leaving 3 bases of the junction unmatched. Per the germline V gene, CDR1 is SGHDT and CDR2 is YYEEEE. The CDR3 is CASSYDRGQPQHF. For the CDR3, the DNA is TGTGCCAGCAGCTATGACAGGGGCCAGCCCCAGCATTTT.

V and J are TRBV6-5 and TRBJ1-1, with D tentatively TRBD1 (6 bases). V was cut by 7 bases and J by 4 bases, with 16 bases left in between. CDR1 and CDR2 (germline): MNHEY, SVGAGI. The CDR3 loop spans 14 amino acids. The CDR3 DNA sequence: TGTGCCAGCACCAAACAGGGAGGGGCCACTGAAGCTTTCTTT. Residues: CASTKQGGATEAFF.